The 20 T cell receptor beta chains in this list originate from one sample, sequenced in a study of beta chain features in type 1 diabetes. The investigators reverse transcribed all of the isolated RNA, so they sequenced expressed TCRB transcripts. Libraries were prepared by immunoSEQ multiplex PCR; TCRdb keeps only in-frame clonotypes and omits some of them. The sample consists of hundreds of thousands of clones, 11% of them appearing once. Sequencing used naive CD4+ T cells from blood. The receptors come from a woman younger than 45 in good health.

The table lists this clone with a few counts. The chain is built from TRBV19 and TRBJ2-2; no definite D call. Trimming shortened V by 1 base and J by 1 base, and 10 bases separated the two germline ends. The length of the CDR3 is 16 residues. Germline CDR1 is LNHDA and CDR2 is SQIVND (reference sequence). CDR3 nucleotides: TGTGCCAGTAGTATAGGTCCGCCGCGGAACACCGGGGAGCTGTTTTTT. Protein: CASSIGPPRNTGELFF.

The rearrangement uses TRBV6-6 and TRBJ2-7, with 12 bases lining up with TRBD2. J lost 2 bases, V lost 5 bases, and 7 bases had no gene match. CDR3 length: 16 residues. Germline values: CDR1 MNHNY, CDR2 SVGAGI (reference sequence). The CDR3 loop is CASSVFLAGGPYEQYF. The CDR3 coding sequence is TGTGCCAGCAGTGTTTTTCTAGCGGGAGGGCCCTACGAGCAGTACTTC.

This clone showed up just a few times. The chain recombines TRBV11-1 with TRBJ1-1; tentatively, D is TRBD1 (5 bases). The CDR3 spans 15 residues. With 4 bases removed from V and 4 bases from J, the gap between germline ends came to 16 bases. Germline values: CDR1 SGHAT, CDR2 FQDESV (reference sequence). CDR3 sequence reads: CASSSPYGGGTEAFF. For the CDR3, the DNA is TGTGCCAGCAGCTCCCCGTACGGCGGGGGCACTGAAGCTTTCTTT. Using reference TRBV11-1 and TRBJ1-1 for the parts outside the CDR3, the full variable domain is EAEVAQSPRYKITEKSQAVAFWCDPISGHATLYWYRQILGQGPELLVQFQDESVVDDSQLPKDRFSAERLKGVDSTLKIQPAELGDSAMYLCASSSPYGGGTEAFFGQGTRLTVV.

This clone was recorded a few times. The J gene is TRBJ2-3, the V gene TRBV30; 12 nucleotides align to TRBD2. V was pared by 3 bases and J by 2 bases, with 9 bases of the junction left unmatched. The length of the CDR3 is 17 residues. Germline V gives CDR1 GTSNPN, CDR2 SVGIG (reference sequence). CDR3 protein: CAWRLFRTSGNTDTQYF. The CDR3 DNA reads TGTGCCTGGAGGCTATTTCGGACTAGCGGGAACACAGATACGCAGTATTTT.

Note on this clone: The same CDR3 is also encoded by other DNA sequences in this sample. This chain uses TRBV30 with TRBJ2-5, with 15 bases aligning to TRBD2. Germline assignment: CDR1 GTSNPN and CDR2 SVGIG (reference sequence). The ends lost 1 base at V and 5 bases at J; junction bases unmatched: 2. CDR3 length: 15 amino acids. In nucleotides, the CDR3 is TGTGCCTGGAGTGCGGGACTAGCGGGAGGCGAGACCCAGTACTTC. Residues: CAWSAGLAGGETQYF.

The sample holds a few counts of this clone. V gene TRBV7-6 combines with J gene TRBJ1-5; a weak D match, TRBD1 (5 bases). Germline lookup yields CDR1 SGHVS and CDR2 FNYEAQ. The CDR3 runs to 14 residues. V lost 0 bases and J 4 bases, leaving 7 bases between the germline ends. The CDR3 loop is CASSLATENQPQHF. The CDR3 coding sequence is TGTGCCAGCAGCTTAGCGACAGAGAATCAGCCCCAGCATTTT. Using reference TRBV7-6 and TRBJ1-5 for the parts outside the CDR3, the full variable domain is GAGVSQSPRYKVTKRGQDVALRCDPISGHVSLYWYRQALGQGPEFLTYFNYEAQQDKSGLPNDRFSAERPEGSISTLTIQRTEQRDSAMYRCASSLATENQPQHFGDGTRLSIL.

This clone was seen a handful of times. The chain combines TRBV7-2 with TRBJ2-1, with 8 bases matching TRBD2. There are 14 residues in the CDR3. From germline, CDR1 is SGHTA and CDR2 FQGNSA. V shed 3 bases, J shed 7 bases, and the junction held 5 bases outside the gene matches. CDR3 sequence reads: CASSFREGLNEQFF. The CDR3 nucleotides are TGTGCCAGCAGCTTCCGGGAGGGATTGAATGAGCAGTTCTTC.

This clone was detected only a few times. This chain's CDR3 is CASSLGTLNTEAFF. Written as DNA, the CDR3 is TGCGCCAGCAGCTTGGGGACACTGAACACTGAAGCTTTCTTT. The chain employs TRBV5-1 and TRBJ1-1; D is possibly TRBD1 (5 bases). V was clipped by 0 bases and J by 0 bases, with 6 bases between them. The CDR3 spans 14 residues. Germline CDR1 is SGHRS and CDR2 is YFSETQ. The complete variable domain, with remaining parts taken from reference TRBV5-1 and TRBJ1-1, reads KAGVTQTPRYLIKTRGQQVTLSCSPISGHRSVSWYQQTPGQGLQFLFEYFSETQRNKGNFPGRFSGRQFSNSRSEMNVSTLELGDSALYLCASSLGTLNTEAFFGQGTRLTVV.

This clone was seen a handful of times. The genes are TRBV5-1 and TRBJ2-7; 9 bases are a match to TRBD2. Trimming cost V 4 bases and J 7 bases; bases outside gene matches: 9. Germline V CDR1 and CDR2: SGHRS, YFSETQ. The CDR3 loop spans 14 amino acids. CDR3 DNA sequence: TGCGCCAGCAGCCACTCTAGCGGGATGAGAGAGCAGTACTTC. Encoded protein: CASSHSSGMREQYF.

CDR3 coding DNA: TGTGCCAGTAGTATAGCGGGGTACCGCACAGATACGCAGTATTTT. It translates to CASSIAGYRTDTQYF. V is TRBV19 and J is TRBJ2-3; tentatively, D is TRBD2 (5 bases). This CDR3 comprises 15 residues. Germline V gene sequence: CDR1 LNHDA, CDR2 SQIVND (reference sequence). The germline V and J ends were trimmed by 1 base and 1 base, with 9 bases remaining between them.

V and J are TRBV2 and TRBJ1-5; the D is unclear. The V gene's germline CDR1 is SNHLY and CDR2 FYNNEI. Trimming removed 2 bases from V and 4 bases from J, with 9 bases in between. This CDR3 region has 14 residues. Here the CDR3 DNA reads TGTGCCAGCAGTGAACTGAGTACGAATCAGCCCCAGCATTTT. Amino acids: CASSELSTNQPQHF. The variable domain in full, completed from reference TRBV2 and TRBJ1-5, reads EPEVTQTPSHQVTQMGQEVILRCVPISNHLYFYWYRQILGQKVEFLVSFYNNEISEKSEIFDDQFSVERPDGSNFTLKIRSTKLEDSAMYFCASSELSTNQPQHFGDGTRLSIL.

This clone has a handful of counts. The V call is TRBV19, the J call TRBJ2-4; TRBD2 matches at 14 bases. Germline V CDR1 and CDR2: LNHDA, SQIVND (reference sequence). The V and J ends lost 3 bases and 6 bases, in that order; junction bases with no gene match: 10. The CDR3 runs 18 residues. CDR3 in amino acids: CASSILGLAGDVGNIQYF. CDR3 nucleotide sequence: TGTGCCAGTAGTATTCTGGGACTAGCGGGAGATGTGGGAAACATTCAGTACTTC.

This clone was counted a few times. J is TRBJ2-1 and V is TRBV6-5; 9 bases map to TRBD1. The germline V gene encodes CDR1 MNHEY and CDR2 SVGAGI. V shed 0 bases, J shed 6 bases, and the junction held 3 bases outside the gene matches. The CDR3 runs 15 residues. CDR3 loop: CASSYSPTGGNEQFF. DNA for the CDR3: TGTGCCAGCAGTTACTCCCCGACAGGGGGCAATGAGCAGTTCTTC.

The chain uses TRBV7-9 and TRBJ1-5; D might be TRBD1 (5 bases). This CDR3 is 15 amino acids long. Trimming stripped 5 bases from V and 4 bases from J, with 15 bases between. Per germline, CDR1 SEHNR and CDR2 FQNEAQ (reference sequence). The CDR3 sequence is CASSREAGENQPQHF. In DNA, the CDR3 is TGTGCCAGCAGCCGCGAGGCGGGGGAGAATCAGCCCCAGCATTTT.

This sequence joins TRBV12-5 and TRBJ2-5, with 11 bases fitting TRBD1. There are 18 residues in the CDR3. The V and J ends lost 0 bases and 5 bases, in that order; junction bases with no gene match: 11. CDR1 is LGHNT, CDR2 FRNRAP, per germline. CDR3 loop: CASGLVPPGDRGMETQYF. CDR3 nucleotides: TGTGCTAGTGGTTTGGTACCCCCCGGGGACAGGGGGATGGAGACCCAGTACTTC.

This clone was detected a few times. The CDR3 DNA reads as TGTGCCAGCTCACAGGCACGGGGGAACACTGAAGCTTTCTTT. As protein: CASSQARGNTEAFF. The V gene is TRBV18, the J gene TRBJ1-1, with unresolved D. In germline, CDR1 is KGHSH, CDR2 LQKENI. Trimming removed 4 bases at V and 1 base at J, with 10 bases between. This CDR3 is built from 14 residues.

Only a few counts were recorded for this clone. This chain links TRBV30 with TRBJ2-5; D unresolved. TRBJ2-7 matches the DNA end more closely, so the J call is doubtful. From germline, CDR1 is GTSNPN and CDR2 SVGIG (reference sequence). The CDR3 runs to 14 residues. CDR3 region: CAWSVMRSSYEQYF. CDR3 DNA: TGTGCCTGGAGTGTAATGAGGAGCTCCTACGAGCAGTACTTC.

The CDR3 here is CAITAGQGFDEQFF. In DNA, the CDR3 is TGTGCCATCACAGCGGGACAGGGCTTCGATGAGCAGTTCTTC. The chain is built from TRBV10-3 and TRBJ2-1; 9 bases map to TRBD1. CDR1 and CDR2 from the germline V gene are ENHRY and SYGVKD. Losses at the gene ends were 7 bases for V and 8 bases for J; bases not matched to a gene: 9. The CDR3 is made up of 14 amino acids.

This clone was counted between two and nine times. The chain combines TRBV11-1 with TRBJ2-1; TRBD2 matches at 13 bases. CDR1 is SGHAT and CDR2 is FQDESV in the germline V gene (reference sequence). The V gene end was trimmed by 0 bases and the J gene end by 6 bases; junction bases not matched to a gene: 5. The CDR3 length is 17 residues. This CDR3 reads CASSLAFRTSGSNEQFF. CDR3 DNA sequence: TGTGCCAGCAGCTTAGCCTTCCGGACTAGCGGGAGCAATGAGCAGTTCTTC.

In its sample, this clone was seen a few times. J is TRBJ2-2 and V is TRBV9; 10 bases agree with TRBD2. Germline V gene data show CDR1 as SGDLS and CDR2 as YYNGEE. This CDR3 has 17 amino acids. The junction had 4 bases not matched to a gene; V was cut back by 0 bases and J by 2 bases. Here the CDR3 reads CASSVATLAGNTGELFF. CDR3 nucleotide sequence: TGTGCCAGCAGCGTAGCTACACTAGCGGGAAACACCGGGGAGCTGTTTTTT.